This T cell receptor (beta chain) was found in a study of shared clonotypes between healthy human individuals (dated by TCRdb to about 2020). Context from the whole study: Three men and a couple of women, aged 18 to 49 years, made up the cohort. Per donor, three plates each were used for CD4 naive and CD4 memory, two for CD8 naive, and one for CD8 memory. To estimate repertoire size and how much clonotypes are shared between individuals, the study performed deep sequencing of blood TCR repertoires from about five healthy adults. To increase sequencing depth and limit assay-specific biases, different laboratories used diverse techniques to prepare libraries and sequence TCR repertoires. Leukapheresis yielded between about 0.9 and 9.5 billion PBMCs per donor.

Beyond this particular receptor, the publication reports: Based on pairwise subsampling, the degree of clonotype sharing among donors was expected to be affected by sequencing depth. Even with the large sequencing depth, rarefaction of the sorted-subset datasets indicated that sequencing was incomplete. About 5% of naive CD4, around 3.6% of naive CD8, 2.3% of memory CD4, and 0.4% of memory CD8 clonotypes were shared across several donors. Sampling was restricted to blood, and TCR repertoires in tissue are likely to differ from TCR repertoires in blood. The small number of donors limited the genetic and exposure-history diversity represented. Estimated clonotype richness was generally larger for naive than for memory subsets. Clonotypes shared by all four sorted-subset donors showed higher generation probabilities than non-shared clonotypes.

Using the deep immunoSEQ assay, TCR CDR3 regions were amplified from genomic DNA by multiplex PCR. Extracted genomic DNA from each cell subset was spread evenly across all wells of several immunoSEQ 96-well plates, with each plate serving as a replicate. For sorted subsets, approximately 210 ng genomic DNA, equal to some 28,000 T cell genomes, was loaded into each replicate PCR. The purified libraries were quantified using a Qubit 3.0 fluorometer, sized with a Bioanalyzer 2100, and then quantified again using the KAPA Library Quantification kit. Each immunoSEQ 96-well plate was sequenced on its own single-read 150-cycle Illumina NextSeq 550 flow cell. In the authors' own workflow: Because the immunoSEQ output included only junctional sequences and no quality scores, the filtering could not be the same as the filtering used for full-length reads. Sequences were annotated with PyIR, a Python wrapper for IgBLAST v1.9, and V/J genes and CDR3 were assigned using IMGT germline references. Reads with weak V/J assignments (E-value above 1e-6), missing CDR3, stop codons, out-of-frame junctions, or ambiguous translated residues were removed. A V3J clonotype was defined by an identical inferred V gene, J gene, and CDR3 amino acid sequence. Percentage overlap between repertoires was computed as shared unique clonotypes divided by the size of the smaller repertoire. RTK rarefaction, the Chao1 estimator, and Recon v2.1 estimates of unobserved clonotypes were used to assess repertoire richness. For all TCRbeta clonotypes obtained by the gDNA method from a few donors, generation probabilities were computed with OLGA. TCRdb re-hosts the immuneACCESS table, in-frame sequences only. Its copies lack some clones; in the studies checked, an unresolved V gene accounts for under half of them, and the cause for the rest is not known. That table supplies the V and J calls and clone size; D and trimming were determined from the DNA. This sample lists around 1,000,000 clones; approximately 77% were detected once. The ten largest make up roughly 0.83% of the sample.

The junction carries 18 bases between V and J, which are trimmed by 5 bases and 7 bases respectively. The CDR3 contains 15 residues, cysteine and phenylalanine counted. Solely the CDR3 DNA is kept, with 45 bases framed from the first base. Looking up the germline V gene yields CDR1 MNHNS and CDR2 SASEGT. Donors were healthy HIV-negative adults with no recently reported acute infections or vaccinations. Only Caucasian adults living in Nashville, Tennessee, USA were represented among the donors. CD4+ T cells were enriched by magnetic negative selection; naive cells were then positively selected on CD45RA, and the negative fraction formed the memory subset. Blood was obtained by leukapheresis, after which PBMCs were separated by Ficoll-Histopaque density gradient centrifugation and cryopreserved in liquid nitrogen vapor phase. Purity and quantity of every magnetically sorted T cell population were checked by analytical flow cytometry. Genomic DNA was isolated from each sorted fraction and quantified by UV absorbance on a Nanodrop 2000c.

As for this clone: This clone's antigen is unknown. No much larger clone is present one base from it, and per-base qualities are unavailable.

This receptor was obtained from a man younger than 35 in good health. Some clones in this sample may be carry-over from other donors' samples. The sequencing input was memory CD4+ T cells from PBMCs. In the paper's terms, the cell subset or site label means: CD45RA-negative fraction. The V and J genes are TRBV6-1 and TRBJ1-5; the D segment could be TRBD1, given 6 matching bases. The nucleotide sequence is TGTGCCAGCAGTCTAACGGACAGTAGCAGGCAGCCCCAGCATTTT. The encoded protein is CASSLTDSSRQPQHF.